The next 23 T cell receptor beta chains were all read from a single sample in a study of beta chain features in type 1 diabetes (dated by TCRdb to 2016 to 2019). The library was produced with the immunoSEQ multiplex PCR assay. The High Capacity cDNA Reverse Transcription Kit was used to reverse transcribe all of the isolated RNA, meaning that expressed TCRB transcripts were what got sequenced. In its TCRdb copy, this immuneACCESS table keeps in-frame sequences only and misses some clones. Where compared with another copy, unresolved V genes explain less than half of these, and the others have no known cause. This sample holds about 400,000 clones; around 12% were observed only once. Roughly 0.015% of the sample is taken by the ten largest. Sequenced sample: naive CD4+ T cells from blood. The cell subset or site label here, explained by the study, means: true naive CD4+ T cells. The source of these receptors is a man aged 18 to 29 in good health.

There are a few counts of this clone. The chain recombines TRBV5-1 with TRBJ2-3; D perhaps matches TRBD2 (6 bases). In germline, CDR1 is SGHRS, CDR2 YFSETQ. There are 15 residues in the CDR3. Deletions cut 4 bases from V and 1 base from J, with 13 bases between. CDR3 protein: CASSQEGRGTDTQYF. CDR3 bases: TGCGCCAGCAGCCAGGAGGGCCGCGGCACAGATACGCAGTATTTT.

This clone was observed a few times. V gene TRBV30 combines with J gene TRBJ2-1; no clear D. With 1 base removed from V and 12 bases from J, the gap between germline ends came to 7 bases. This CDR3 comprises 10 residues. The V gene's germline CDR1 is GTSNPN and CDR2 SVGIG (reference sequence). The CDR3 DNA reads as TGTGCCTGGAGTGGACCGGGGCAGTTCTTC. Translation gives CAWSGPGQFF.

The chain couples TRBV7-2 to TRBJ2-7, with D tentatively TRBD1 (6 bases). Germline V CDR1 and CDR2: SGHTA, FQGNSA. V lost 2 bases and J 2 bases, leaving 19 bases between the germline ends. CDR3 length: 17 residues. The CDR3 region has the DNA TGTGCCAGCAGCTTAACGGTAGGGGCAGGACAGACCTACGAGCAGTACTTC. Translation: CASSLTVGAGQTYEQYF.

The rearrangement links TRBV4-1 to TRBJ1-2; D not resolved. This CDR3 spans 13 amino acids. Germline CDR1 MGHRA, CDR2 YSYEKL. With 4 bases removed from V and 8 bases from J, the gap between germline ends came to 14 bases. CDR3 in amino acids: CASSLRGTGGYTF. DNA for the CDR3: TGCGCCAGCAGCCTAAGAGGAACGGGGGGCTACACCTTC.

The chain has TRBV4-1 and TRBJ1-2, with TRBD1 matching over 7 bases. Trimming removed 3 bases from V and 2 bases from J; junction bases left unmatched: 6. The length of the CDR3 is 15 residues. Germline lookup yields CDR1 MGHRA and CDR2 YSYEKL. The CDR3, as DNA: TGCGCCAGCAGCCAGGGGACAGTAATCAACTATGGCTACACCTTC. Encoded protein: CASSQGTVINYGYTF.

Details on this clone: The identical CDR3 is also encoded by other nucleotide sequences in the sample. For the CDR3, the DNA is TGTGCCAGCTCACCAGTGGGAGCCTCCTACGAGCAGTACTTC. Translation: CASSPVGASYEQYF. The chain is built from TRBV18 and TRBJ2-7, with a tentative D call TRBD2 (5 bases). The CDR3 loop spans 14 amino acids. Trimming left V 2 bases short and J 0 bases short, with 8 bases between. Looked up from germline, CDR1 is KGHSH and CDR2 is LQKENI.

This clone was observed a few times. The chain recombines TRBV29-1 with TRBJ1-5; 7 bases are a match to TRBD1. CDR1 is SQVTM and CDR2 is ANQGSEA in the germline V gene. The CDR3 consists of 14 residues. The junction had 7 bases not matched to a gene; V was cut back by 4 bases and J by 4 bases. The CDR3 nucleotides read TGCAGCGTTGGGCGAGGGGGCCCAAATCAGCCCCAGCATTTT. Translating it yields CSVGRGGPNQPQHF.

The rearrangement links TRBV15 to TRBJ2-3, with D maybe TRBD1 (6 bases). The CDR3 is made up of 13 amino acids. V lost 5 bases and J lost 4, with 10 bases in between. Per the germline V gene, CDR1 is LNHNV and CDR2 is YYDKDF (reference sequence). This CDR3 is CATSAGVADTQYF. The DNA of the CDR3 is TGTGCCACCAGCGCAGGGGTTGCAGATACGCAGTATTTT.

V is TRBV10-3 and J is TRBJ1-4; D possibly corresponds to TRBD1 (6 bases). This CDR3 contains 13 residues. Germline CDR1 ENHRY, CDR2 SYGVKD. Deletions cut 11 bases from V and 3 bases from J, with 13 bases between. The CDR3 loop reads CAHREGSNEKLFF. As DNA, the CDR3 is TGTGCCCACAGGGAGGGCTCTAATGAAAAACTGTTTTTT.

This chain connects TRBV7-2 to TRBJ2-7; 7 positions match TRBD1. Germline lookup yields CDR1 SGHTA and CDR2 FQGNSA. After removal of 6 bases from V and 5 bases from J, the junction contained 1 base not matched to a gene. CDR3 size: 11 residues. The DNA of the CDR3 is TGTGCCAGCAGACAGGGGAACGAGCAGTACTTC. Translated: CASRQGNEQYF.

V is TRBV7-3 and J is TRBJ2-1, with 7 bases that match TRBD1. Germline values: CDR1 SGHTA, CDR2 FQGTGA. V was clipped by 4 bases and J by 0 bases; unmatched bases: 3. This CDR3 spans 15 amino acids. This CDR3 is CASSSQGSSYNEQFF. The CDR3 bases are TGTGCCAGCAGCTCACAGGGGAGCTCCTACAATGAGCAGTTCTTC.

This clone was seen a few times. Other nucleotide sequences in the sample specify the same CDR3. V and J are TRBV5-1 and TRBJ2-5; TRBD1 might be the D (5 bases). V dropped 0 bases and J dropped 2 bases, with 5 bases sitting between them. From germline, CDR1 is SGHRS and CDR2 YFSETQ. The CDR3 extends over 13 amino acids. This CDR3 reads CASSLGQQETQYF. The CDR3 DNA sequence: TGCGCCAGCAGCTTGGGACAGCAAGAGACCCAGTACTTC.

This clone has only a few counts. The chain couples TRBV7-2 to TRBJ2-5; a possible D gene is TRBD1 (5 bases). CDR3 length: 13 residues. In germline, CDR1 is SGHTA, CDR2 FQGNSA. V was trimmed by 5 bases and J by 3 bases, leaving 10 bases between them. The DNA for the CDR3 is TGTGCCAGCAGCCCCTCCAGGGAAGAGACCCAGTACTTC. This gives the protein CASSPSREETQYF. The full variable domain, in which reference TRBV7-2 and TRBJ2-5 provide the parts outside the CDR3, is GAGVSQSPSNKVTEKGKDVELRCDPISGHTALYWYRQSLGQGLEFLIYFQGNSAPDKSGLPSDRFSAERTGGSVSTLTIQRTQQEDSAVYLCASSPSREETQYFGPGTRLLVL.

The CDR3, as DNA: TGTGCCAGCAGCTTAGTCCCCAGGGCCCAGCATTTT. Translating gives CASSLVPRAQHF. This sequence joins TRBV7-8 and TRBJ1-5; TRBD1 might be the D (5 bases). The CDR3 loop spans 12 amino acids. The germline gives CDR1 SGHVS, CDR2 FQNEAQ. V lost 1 base to trimming and J lost 11 bases, with 9 bases between them.

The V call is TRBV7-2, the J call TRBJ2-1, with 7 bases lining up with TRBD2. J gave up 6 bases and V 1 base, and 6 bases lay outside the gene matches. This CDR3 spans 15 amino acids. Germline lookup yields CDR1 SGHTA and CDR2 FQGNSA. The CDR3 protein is CASSLGTRIRNEQFF. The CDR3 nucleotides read TGTGCCAGCAGCTTAGGGACTAGGATTCGCAATGAGCAGTTCTTC.

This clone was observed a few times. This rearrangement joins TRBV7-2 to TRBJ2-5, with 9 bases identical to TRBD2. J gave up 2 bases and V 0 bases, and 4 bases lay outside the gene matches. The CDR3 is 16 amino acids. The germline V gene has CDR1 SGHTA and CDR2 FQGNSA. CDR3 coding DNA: TGTGCCAGCAGCTTAGCGGCGGGAGGGGGTCAAGAGACCCAGTACTTC. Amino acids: CASSLAAGGGQETQYF.

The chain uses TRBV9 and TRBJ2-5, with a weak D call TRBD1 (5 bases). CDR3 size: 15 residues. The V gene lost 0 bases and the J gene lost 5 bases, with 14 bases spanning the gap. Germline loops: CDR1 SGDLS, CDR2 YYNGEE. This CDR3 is CASSVAIGARETQYF. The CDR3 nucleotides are TGTGCCAGCAGCGTAGCTATAGGGGCCCGGGAGACCCAGTACTTC.

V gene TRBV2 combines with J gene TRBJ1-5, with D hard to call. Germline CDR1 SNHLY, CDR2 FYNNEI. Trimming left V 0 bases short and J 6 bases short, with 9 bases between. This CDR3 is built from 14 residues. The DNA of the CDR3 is TGTGCCAGCAGTGAAGCGCGAGGGCGTCAGCCCCAGCATTTT. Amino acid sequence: CASSEARGRQPQHF.

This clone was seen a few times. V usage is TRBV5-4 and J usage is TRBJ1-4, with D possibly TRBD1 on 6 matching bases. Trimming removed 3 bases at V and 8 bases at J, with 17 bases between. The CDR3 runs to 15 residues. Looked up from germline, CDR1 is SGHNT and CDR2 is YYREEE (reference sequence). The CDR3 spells CASSSYREGGEKLFF. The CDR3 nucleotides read TGTGCCAGCAGCTCCTACAGGGAGGGTGGAGAAAAACTGTTTTTT.

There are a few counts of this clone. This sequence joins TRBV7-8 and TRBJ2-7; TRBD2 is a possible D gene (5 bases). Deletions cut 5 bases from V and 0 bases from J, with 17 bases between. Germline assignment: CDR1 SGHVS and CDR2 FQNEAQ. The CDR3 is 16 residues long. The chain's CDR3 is CASSPTRGFSSYEQYF. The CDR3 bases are TGTGCCAGCAGCCCAACCCGAGGGTTTAGCTCCTACGAGCAGTACTTC.

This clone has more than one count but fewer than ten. This CDR3 is CASRIASRHYEQYF. The CDR3 DNA reads as TGTGCCAGCAGGATTGCATCCAGGCATTACGAGCAGTACTTC. The rearrangement uses TRBV6-6 and TRBJ2-7; no firm D call. From germline, CDR1 is MNHNY and CDR2 SVGAGI (reference sequence). V shed 6 bases and J shed 4 bases, with 16 bases lying between them. CDR3 length equals 14 residues.

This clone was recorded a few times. CDR3 coding DNA: TGTGCCAGCAGCCCGACCTTCCATGACGGAGGGGCCACGGAGACCCAGTACTTC. Protein: CASSPTFHDGGATETQYF. The chain is built from TRBV11-1 and TRBJ2-5; TRBD2 is a possible D gene (6 bases). The CDR3 is 18 amino acids. V was clipped by 5 bases and J by 5 bases, with 27 bases between them. Germline CDR1 reads SGHAT; CDR2 reads FQDESV (reference sequence).

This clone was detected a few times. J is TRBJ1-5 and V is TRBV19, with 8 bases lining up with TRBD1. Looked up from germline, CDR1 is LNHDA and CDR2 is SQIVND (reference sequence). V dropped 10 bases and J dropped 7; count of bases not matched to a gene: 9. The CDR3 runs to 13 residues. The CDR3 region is CATRDRRRQPQHF. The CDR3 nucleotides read TGTGCCACCCGGGACAGGCGTCGACAGCCCCAGCATTTT.